This TCR beta chain was sequenced in a study of T cells in Graves' hyperthyroidism and ophthalmopathy. Study summary: Staff took peripheral blood when the initial diagnosis was made, before any treatment began.

Patients aged 18 to 65 had newly diagnosed hyperthyroidism that had lasted under 2 months. Using around 10 ml of fresh peripheral blood, PBMCs were prepared. Using RNA transcripts as the source, TCR beta CDR3 regions were amplified. HTBI primers were used for first-round RT-PCR of the TCR CDR3. A single record per CDR3 protein comes from TCRdb applying MiXCR to the multiplex PCR reads. The table includes fewer than 450,000 distinct CDR3 sequences, approximately 17% detected once. Points from the study as a whole: Blood shared most expanded thyroid clonotypes above 0.001.

This clonotype was seen many times. Its specificity is unknown. Sample: blood. This TCR derives from a young woman with Graves' hyperthyroidism that later progressed to Graves' ophthalmopathy.

The CDR3 DNA reads TGTGCCAGCAGTCTCCCTATGGGGGTTGTGAACTATGGCTACACCTTC. It encodes CASSLPMGVVNYGYTF. The J gene is TRBJ1-2, the V gene TRBV6-1; a weak D match, TRBD1 (5 bases). Germline lookup yields CDR1 MNHNS and CDR2 SASEGT. Between the trimmed V and J ends, which lost 5 bases and 2 bases, there was a span of 18 bases. The CDR3 has 16 residues.